In its sample, the clone carrying this T cell receptor beta chain was seen once. Its matching antigen is unknown. These data are taken from a study of beta chain features in type 1 diabetes. Study-level findings and limits: Within the patient group, naive, central memory and Treg TCRB repertoires appeared more similar to each other than within healthy donors.

The CDR3 runs to 15 residues. The V and J ends lost 7 bases and 0 bases, in that order; junction bases with no gene match: 3. The germline V gene has CDR1 KGHSH and CDR2 LQKENI. Since all of the isolated RNA was reverse transcribed, expressed TCRB transcripts were what got sequenced. Generated by immunoSEQ multiplex PCR, the TCRdb table keeps only in-frame clones and is missing some. The sample yields roughly 400,000 clones, approximately 15% seen once. The chain employs TRBV18 and TRBJ2-3, with TRBD2 matching 11 bases. The sequenced sample was naive CD4+ T cells from blood. This TCR was sampled from a man aged 30 to 45 in good health. The CDR3 loop reads CASFPSGGSTDTQYF. Here the CDR3 DNA reads TGTGCCAGCTTCCCTAGCGGGGGGAGCACAGATACGCAGTATTTT.